Only a few counts were recorded for the clone carrying this T cell receptor beta chain. Its antigen remains unidentified. This entry comes from a study of cytomegalovirus exposure and HLA in healthy donors. The PCR employed 60 Vbeta primers together with 13 Jbeta primers. The data were produced by immunoSEQ multiplex PCR, yet TCRdb's version contains in-frame clones alone and is incomplete. The table shows roughly 180,000 clones, with 9.5% occurring only once. Points from the study as a whole: Many donors carried some public TCRs, although rarity characterized most TCR sequences. Presence/absence analyses treated sequencing depth as roughly uniform across donors. In a later analysis, TCR association rates varied by HLA locus: DRB1 most, HLA-C fewest. In a later analysis, TCR beta V- and J-gene trimming was associated with a missense DCLRE1C variant.

The V end lost 5 bases, the J end lost 3 bases, and 7 bases lay between the germline ends. Germline CDR1 is MGHDK and CDR2 is SYGVNS. The CDR3 length is 13 residues. Sequencing was performed on PBMCs. This chain connects TRBV25-1 to TRBJ2-2; weak D call: TRBD1 (5 bases). This TCR derives from a woman in her 30s in good health and CMV-seropositive. The CDR3 nucleotides are TGTGCCAGCAGTCACAGGTACACCGGGGAGCTGTTTTTT. This encodes CASSHRYTGELFF. The variable domain in full, with the rest retrieved from reference TRBV25-1 and TRBJ2-2, is EADIYQTPRYLVIGTGKKITLECSQTMGHDKMYWYQQDPGMELHLIHYSYGVNSTEKGDLSSESTVSRIRTEHFPLTLESARPSHTSQYLCASSHRYTGELFFGEGSRLTVL.